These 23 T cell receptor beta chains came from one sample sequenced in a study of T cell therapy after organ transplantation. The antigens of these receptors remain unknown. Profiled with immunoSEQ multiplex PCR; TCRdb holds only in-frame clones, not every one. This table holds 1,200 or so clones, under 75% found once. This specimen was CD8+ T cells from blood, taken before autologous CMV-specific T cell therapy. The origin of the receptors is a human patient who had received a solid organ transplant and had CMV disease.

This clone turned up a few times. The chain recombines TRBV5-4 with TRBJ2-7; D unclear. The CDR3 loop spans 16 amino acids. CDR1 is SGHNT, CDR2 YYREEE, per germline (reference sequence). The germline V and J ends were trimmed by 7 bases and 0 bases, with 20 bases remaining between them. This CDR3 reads CASLPLWSQYSYEQYF. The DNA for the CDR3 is TGTGCCAGCCTCCCCCTTTGGAGTCAGTACTCCTACGAGCAGTACTTC.

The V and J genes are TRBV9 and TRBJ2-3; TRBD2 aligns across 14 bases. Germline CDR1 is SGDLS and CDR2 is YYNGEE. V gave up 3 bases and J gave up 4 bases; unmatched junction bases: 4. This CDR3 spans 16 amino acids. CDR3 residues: CASSDGTSGSSDTQYF. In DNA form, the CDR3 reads TGTGCCAGCAGCGATGGGACTAGCGGGAGTTCAGATACGCAGTATTTT.

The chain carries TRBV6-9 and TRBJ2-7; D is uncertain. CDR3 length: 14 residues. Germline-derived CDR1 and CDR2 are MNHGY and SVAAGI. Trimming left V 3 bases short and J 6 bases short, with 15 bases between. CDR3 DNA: TGTGCCAGCAGTTACCAGGATTCCCGGCGCGAGCAGTACTTC. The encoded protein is CASSYQDSRREQYF.

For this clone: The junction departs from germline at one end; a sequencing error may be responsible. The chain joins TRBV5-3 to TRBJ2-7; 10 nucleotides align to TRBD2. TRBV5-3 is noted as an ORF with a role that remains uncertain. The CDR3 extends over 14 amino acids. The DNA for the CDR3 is TGTGCCAGCAGCTTGCCTAGCGGGAGCGGCGAGCAGTACTTC. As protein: CASSLPSGSGEQYF.

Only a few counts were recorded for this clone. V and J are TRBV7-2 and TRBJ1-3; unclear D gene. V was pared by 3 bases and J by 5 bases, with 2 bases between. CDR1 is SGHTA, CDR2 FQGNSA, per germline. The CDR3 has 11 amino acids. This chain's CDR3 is CASSFRNTIYF. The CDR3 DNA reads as TGTGCCAGCAGCTTTAGAAACACCATATATTTT.

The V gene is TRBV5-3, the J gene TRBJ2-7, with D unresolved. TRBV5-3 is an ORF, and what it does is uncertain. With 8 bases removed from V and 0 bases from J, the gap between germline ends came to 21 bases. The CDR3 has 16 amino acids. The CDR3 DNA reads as TGTGCCAGCCTCCCCCTTTGGAGTCAGTACTCCTACGAGCAGTACTTC. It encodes CASLPLWSQYSYEQYF.

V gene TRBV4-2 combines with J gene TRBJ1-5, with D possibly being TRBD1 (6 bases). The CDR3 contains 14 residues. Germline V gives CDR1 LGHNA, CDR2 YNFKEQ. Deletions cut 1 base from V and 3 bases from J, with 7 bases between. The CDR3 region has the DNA TGTGCCAGCAGCCAAGGGACAGTCAATCAGCCCCAGCATTTT. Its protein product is CASSQGTVNQPQHF.

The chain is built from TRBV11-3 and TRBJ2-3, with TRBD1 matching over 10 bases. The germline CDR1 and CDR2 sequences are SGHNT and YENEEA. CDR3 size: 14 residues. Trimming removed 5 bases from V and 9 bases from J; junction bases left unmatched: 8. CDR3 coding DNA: TGTGCCAGCAGCCTGGGACAGGGGCTTGACACGCAGTATTTT. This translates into CASSLGQGLDTQYF.

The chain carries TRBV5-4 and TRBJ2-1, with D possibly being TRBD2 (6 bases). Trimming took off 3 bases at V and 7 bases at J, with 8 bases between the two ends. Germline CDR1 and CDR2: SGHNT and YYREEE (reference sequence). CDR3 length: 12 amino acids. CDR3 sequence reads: CASSWAGNEQFF. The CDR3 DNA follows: TGTGCCAGCAGCTGGGCGGGAAATGAGCAGTTCTTC.

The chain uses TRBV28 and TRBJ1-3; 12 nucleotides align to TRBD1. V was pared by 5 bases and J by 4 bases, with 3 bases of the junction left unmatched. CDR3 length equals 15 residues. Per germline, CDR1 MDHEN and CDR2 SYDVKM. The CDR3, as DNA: TGTGCCAGCAGTCCTGGGACAGGGGGCGGAAACACCATATATTTT. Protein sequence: CASSPGTGGGNTIYF.

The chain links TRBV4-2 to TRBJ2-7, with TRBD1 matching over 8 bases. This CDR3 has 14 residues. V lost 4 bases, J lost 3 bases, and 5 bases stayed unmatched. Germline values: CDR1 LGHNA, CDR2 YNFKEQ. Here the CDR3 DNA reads TGTGCCAGCAGCCCCGGGACAGGCCTCTACGAGCAGTACTTC. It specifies CASSPGTGLYEQYF.

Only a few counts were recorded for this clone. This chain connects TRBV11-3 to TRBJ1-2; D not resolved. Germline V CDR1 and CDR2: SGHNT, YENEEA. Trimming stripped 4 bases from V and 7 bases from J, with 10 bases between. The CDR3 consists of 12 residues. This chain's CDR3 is CASSSSTPGYTF. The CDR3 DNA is TGTGCCAGCAGCTCATCGACACCTGGCTACACCTTC.

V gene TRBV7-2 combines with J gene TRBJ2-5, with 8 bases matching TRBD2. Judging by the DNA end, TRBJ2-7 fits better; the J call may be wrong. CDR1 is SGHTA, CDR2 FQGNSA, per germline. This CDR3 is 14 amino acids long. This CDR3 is CASSMGLVNYEQYF. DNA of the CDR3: TGTGCCAGCAGCATGGGACTAGTGAACTACGAGCAGTACTTC.

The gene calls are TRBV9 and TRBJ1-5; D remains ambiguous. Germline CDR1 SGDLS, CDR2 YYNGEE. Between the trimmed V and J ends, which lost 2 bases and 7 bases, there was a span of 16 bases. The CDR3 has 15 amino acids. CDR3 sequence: CASSVSGASGQPQHF. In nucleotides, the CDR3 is TGTGCCAGCAGCGTGAGCGGCGCATCGGGGCAGCCCCAGCATTTT.

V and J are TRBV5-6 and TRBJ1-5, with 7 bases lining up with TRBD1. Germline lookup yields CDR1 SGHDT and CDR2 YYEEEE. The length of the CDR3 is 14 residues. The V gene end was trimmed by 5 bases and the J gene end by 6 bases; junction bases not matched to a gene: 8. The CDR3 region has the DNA TGTGCCAGCAGTCCCGGGCAGGGGGGTCAGCCCCAGCATTTT. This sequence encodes CASSPGQGGQPQHF.

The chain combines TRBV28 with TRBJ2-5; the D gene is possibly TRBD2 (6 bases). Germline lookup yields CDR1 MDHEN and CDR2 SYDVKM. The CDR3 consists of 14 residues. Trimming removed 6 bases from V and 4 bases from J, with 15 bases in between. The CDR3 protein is CASRTDSSAETQYF. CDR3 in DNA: TGTGCCAGCAGGACGGACTCTAGCGCAGAGACCCAGTACTTC.

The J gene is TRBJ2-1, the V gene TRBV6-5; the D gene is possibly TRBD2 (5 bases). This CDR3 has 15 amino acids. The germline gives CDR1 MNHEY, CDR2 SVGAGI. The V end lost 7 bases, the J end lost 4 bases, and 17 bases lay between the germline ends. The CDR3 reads CASNPRGTVYNEQFF. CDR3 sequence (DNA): TGTGCCAGCAACCCCCGGGGTACTGTTTACAATGAGCAGTTCTTC.

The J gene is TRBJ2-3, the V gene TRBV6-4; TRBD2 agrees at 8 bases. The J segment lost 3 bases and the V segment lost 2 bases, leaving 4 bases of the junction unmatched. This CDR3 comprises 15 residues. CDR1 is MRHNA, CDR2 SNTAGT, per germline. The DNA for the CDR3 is TGTGCCAGCAGTGACGAGTCGGGAGGGACAGATACGCAGTATTTT. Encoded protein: CASSDESGGTDTQYF.

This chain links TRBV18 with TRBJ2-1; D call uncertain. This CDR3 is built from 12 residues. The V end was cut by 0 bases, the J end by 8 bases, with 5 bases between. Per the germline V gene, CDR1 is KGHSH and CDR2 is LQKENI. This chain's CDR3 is CASSPPGDEQFF. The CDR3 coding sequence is TGTGCCAGCTCACCACCGGGCGATGAGCAGTTCTTC. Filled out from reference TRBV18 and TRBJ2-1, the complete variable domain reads NAGVMQNPRHLVRRRGQEARLRCSPMKGHSHVYWYRQLPEEGLKFMVYLQKENIIDESGMPKERFSAEFPKEGPSILRIQQVVRGDSAAYFCASSPPGDEQFFGPGTRLTVL.

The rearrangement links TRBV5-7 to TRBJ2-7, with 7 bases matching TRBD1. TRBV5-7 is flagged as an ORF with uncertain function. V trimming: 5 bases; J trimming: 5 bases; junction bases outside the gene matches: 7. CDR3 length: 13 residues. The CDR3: CASRSDRADEQYF. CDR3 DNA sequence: TGTGCCAGCAGGTCTGACAGGGCTGACGAGCAGTACTTC.

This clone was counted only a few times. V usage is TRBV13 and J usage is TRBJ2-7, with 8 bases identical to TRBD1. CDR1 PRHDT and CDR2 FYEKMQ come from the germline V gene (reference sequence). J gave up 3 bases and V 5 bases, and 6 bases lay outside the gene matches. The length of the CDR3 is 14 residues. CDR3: CASSPGTGLYEQYF. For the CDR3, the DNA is TGTGCCAGCAGCCCCGGGACAGGCCTCTACGAGCAGTACTTC.

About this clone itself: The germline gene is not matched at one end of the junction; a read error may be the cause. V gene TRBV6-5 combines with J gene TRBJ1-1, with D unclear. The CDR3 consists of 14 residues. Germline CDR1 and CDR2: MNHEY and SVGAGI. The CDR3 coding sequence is TGTGCCATCAGTGAGTCTGGGGATTACACTGAAGCTTTCTTT. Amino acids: CAISESGDYTEAFF.

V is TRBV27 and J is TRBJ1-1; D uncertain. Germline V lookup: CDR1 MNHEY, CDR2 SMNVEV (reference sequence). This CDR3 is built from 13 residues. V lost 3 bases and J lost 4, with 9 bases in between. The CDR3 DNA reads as TGTGCCAGCAGTTTGGCGGTGAGCACTGAAGCTTTCTTT. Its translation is CASSLAVSTEAFF.